The rows below give T cell receptor beta chains drawn from one sample of a study of radiotherapy plus CTLA-4 blockade in lung cancer. The table came from immunoSEQ multiplex PCR; TCRdb's copy has only in-frame clones and leaves some out. The sample includes around 100,000 clones, approximately 74% of them seen just once. Sequenced material: peripheral blood, taken from a patient treated with radiotherapy plus ipilimumab. These receptors all come from a human donor with non-small cell lung cancer who had a partial response to radiotherapy plus ipilimumab. Some clones in this sample may be carry-over from other donors' samples. CDR3s include the opening cysteine and the closing phenylalanine or tryptophan.

CASSLGAANYGYTF | TRBJ1-2 | TRBV11-3 | 14
CASSENPGNTEAFF | TRBJ1-1 | TRBV10-1 | 14
CASSTPGGSGNEQFF | TRBJ2-1 | TRBV28 | 15
CASSARPSSTYNEQFF | TRBJ2-1 | TRBV6-1 | 16
CASSPRQGGTDTQYF | TRBJ2-3 | TRBV5-1 | 15
CASSLALGGTYNEQFF | TRBJ2-1 | TRBV7-9 | 16
CASDTPHRVYEQYF | - | TRBV5-8 | 14
CSGGGQRGVTEAFF | TRBJ1-1 | TRBV29-1 | 14
CAISGGVGTGDSYNEQFF | TRBJ2-1 | TRBV10-3 | 18
CASSWEQAYEQYF | TRBJ2-7 | TRBV5-4 | 13
CASSTWGPGVLQETQYF | TRBJ2-5 | TRBV19 | 17
CASSSEMNYGYTF | TRBJ1-2 | TRBV5-1 | 13
CASSLNSDYGYTF | TRBJ1-2 | TRBV7-9 | 13
CASSQAGGQPQHF | TRBJ1-5 | TRBV7-2 | 13
CASSQGVGHTEAFF | TRBJ1-1 | TRBV6-5 | 14
CASSFGRGGLSSYEQYF | TRBJ2-7 | TRBV7-9 | 17
CASSGLAGGLREQYF | TRBJ2-7 | TRBV2 | 15
CASRRHNLRGEQYF | TRBJ2-5 | TRBV2 | 14
CASSERGSSTDTQYF | TRBJ2-3 | TRBV25-1 | 15
CASSPRAGDYGYTF | TRBJ1-2 | TRBV5-1 | 14
CASSHFGGANEQFF | TRBJ2-1 | TRBV7-9 | 14
CASSLTEGTGEGRYEQYF | TRBJ2-7 | TRBV11-2 | 18
CASSPGGDTGELFF | TRBJ2-2 | TRBV23-1 | 14
CASSVGAGGSYEQYF | TRBJ2-7 | TRBV9 | 15
CASSISMDSPLHF | TRBJ1-6 | TRBV19 | 13
CASTRQGAQFDEQFF | TRBJ2-1 | TRBV7-8 | 15
CASSKQGTYEQYF | TRBJ2-7 | TRBV7-2 | 13
CASSESERGNEQFF | TRBJ2-1 | TRBV10-1 | 14
CASSSPNLYEQYF | TRBJ2-7 | TRBV7-2 | 13
CASSSGQGSYSNQPQHF | TRBJ1-5 | TRBV5-5 | 17
CASSLSRPGQGYEQYF | - | TRBV27 | 16
CASSEASGILNNEQFF | TRBJ2-1 | TRBV6-4 | 16
CASSGRVFNEQFF | TRBJ2-1 | TRBV6-6 | 13
CSVAPQTAREGYTF | TRBJ1-2 | TRBV29-1 | 14
CASSDRSHSNQPQHF | TRBJ1-5 | TRBV6-4 | 15
CASRRTGGNSPLHF | TRBJ1-6 | TRBV11-3 | 14
CASSVRLAFYEQYF | TRBJ2-7 | TRBV2 | 14
CASSAGGSYGYTF | TRBJ1-2 | TRBV18 | 13
CASSSASGRASEQFF | TRBJ2-1 | TRBV5-1 | 15
CASSEVIPVLAGRTYEQYF | TRBJ2-7 | TRBV6-1 | 19
CASSQGDSVYGYTF | TRBJ1-2 | TRBV14 | 14
CASSLSLGGNEKLFF | TRBJ1-4 | TRBV11-2 | 15